Presented here are 8 T cell receptor beta chains from one specimen sequenced in a study of CD8 T cells in Susac syndrome. An input of about 0.45 to 1 ug of RNA was subjected to reverse transcription using random hexamers. TCRdb reanalysed the immunoSEQ multiplex PCR reads using MiXCR and keeps one entry per CDR3 protein. The sample has tens of thousands of distinct CDR3 sequences; approximately 93% are singletons. Specimen: CD4+ T cells from PBMCs. All receptors come from a human donor with Susac syndrome.

The V call is TRBV29-1, the J call TRBJ1-2; 7 bases agree with TRBD1. The CDR3 is 13 residues long. Unmatched junction bases numbered 4, after V lost 6 bases and J lost 0 bases. Germline CDR1 reads SQVTM; CDR2 reads ANQGSEA. The CDR3, as DNA: TGCAGCGTGGAGACAGGGACTAACTATGGCTACACCTTC. It yields the protein CSVETGTNYGYTF.

The rearrangement links TRBV20-1 to TRBJ2-5; no definite D call. V lost 1 base and J lost 3, with 15 bases in between. The CDR3 is made up of 15 amino acids. Germline lookup yields CDR1 DFQATT and CDR2 SNEGSKA (reference sequence). The CDR3 loop reads CSARVSGSPKETQYF. CDR3 in DNA: TGCAGTGCTAGAGTATCGGGTTCCCCTAAAGAGACCCAGTACTTC.

The chain couples TRBV29-1 to TRBJ1-1, with D perhaps matching TRBD1 (6 bases). V was shortened by 7 bases and J by 1 base, with 16 bases between the two germline ends. CDR3 length: 14 residues. Germline CDR1 and CDR2: SQVTM and ANQGSEA. The CDR3 here is CSARGGQPNTEAFF. CDR3 nucleotides: TGCAGCGCCCGAGGGGGACAACCGAACACTGAAGCTTTCTTT.

V gene TRBV5-1 combines with J gene TRBJ1-6; D not certain. Germline loops: CDR1 SGHRS, CDR2 YFSETQ. The CDR3 is 17 amino acids. Trimming took off 8 bases at V and 8 bases at J, with 26 bases between the two ends. CDR3 nucleotides: TGCGCCAGTCGCTGGGCCCCTTGGGGTACGCAAGATTCACCCCTCCACTTT. Amino acid sequence: CASRWAPWGTQDSPLHF.

This chain links TRBV2 with TRBJ2-1, with TRBD2 identical over 10 bases. The V and J ends lost 3 bases and 3 bases, in that order; junction bases with no gene match: 2. CDR1 is SNHLY and CDR2 is FYNNEI in the germline V gene. The CDR3 covers 15 residues. CDR3 DNA sequence: TGTGCCAGCAGTGACCTAGCGGGGGACTACAATGAGCAGTTCTTC. This translates into CASSDLAGDYNEQFF.

This clonotype was recorded only once. The CDR3 DNA follows: TGCGCCAGCAGCCCCGGGACAGAAGAGAGCTATGGCTACACCTTC. It encodes CASSPGTEESYGYTF. The rearrangement joins TRBV5-1 to TRBJ1-2; TRBD1 matches 7 bases. The germline gives CDR1 SGHRS, CDR2 YFSETQ. The CDR3 has 15 amino acids. V was pared by 4 bases and J by 4 bases, with 10 bases of the junction left unmatched. Filled out from reference TRBV5-1 and TRBJ1-2, the complete variable domain reads KAGVTQTPRYLIKTRGQQVTLSCSPISGHRSVSWYQQTPGQGLQFLFEYFSETQRNKGNFPGRFSGRQFSNSRSEMNVSTLELGDSALYLCASSPGTEESYGYTFGSGTRLTVV.

The V gene is TRBV7-2, the J gene TRBJ2-4; D unclear. Germline V gives CDR1 SGHTA, CDR2 FQGNSA. Trimming took off 4 bases at V and 10 bases at J, with 11 bases between the two ends. This CDR3 has 12 amino acids. CDR3 DNA: TGTGCCAGCAGCTCCTCTCCCGGGATTCAGTACTTC. This gives the protein CASSSSPGIQYF.

The chain joins TRBV4-1 to TRBJ1-2; possible D gene TRBD1, 6 bases. Germline V lookup: CDR1 MGHRA, CDR2 YSYEKL. This CDR3 comprises 15 residues. Trimming left V 1 base short and J 8 bases short, with 17 bases between. CDR3 residues: CASSQVGGAAGGYTF. CDR3 DNA sequence: TGCGCCAGCAGCCAAGTTGGGGGGGCGGCTGGAGGCTACACCTTC.